Listed here are 19 T cell receptor beta chains from one sample, sequenced in a study of blood T cells in healthy people across ages. The second PCR ran 7 to 11 cycles with a sample-barcoded 5' primer and J-beta primers. TCRdb re-analysed the 5' RACE reads in MiXCR, keeping a single row per CDR3 protein. Of 450,000 to 700,000 distinct CDR3 sequences in the sample, 25% to 30% were seen once. The sample consisted of blood. These receptors all stem from a woman between 65 and 79 years old in good health.

This clonotype was picked up a small number of times. This chain joins TRBV12-3 or TRBV12-4 and TRBJ2-1; TRBD2 agrees at 8 bases. V lost 6 bases and J lost 6; bases outside the gene matches: 4. The CDR3 is 13 amino acids. The CDR3 spells CASSTGTSNEQFF. The DNA for the CDR3 is TGTGCCAGCAGCACTGGGACTAGCAATGAGCAGTTCTTC.

V usage is TRBV12-3 or TRBV12-4 and J usage is TRBJ2-3, with TRBD2 matching 7 bases. Losses at the gene ends were 3 bases for V and 4 bases for J; bases not matched to a gene: 7. This CDR3 region has 15 residues. CDR3: CASSFLERGPDTQYF. As DNA, the CDR3 is TGTGCCAGCAGTTTTTTGGAGCGGGGCCCAGATACGCAGTATTTT.

This clonotype was seen a handful of times. The rearrangement links TRBV10-3 to TRBJ2-5; the D is unclear. This CDR3 is 12 amino acids long. Germline loops: CDR1 ENHRY, CDR2 SYGVKD. V lost 3 bases and J lost 2, with 4 bases in between. The CDR3 region is CAISDPQETQYF. The CDR3, as DNA: TGTGCCATCAGTGACCCGCAAGAGACCCAGTACTTC.

The chain uses TRBV6-4 and TRBJ2-3; 7 bases align to TRBD1. The trim removed 4 bases at V and 8 bases at J, leaving 6 bases unmatched. The germline V gene has CDR1 MRHNA and CDR2 SNTAGT. The CDR3 totals 13 residues. CDR3 amino acids: CASSVQGLSTQYF. The CDR3 DNA reads as TGTGCCAGCAGTGTACAGGGGTTGAGTACGCAGTATTTT.

This clonotype came up a few times. The chain uses TRBV7-8 and TRBJ2-5, with TRBD1 matching 9 bases. The J call is uncertain, as TRBJ2-1 better fits the DNA end. Germline V CDR1 and CDR2: SGHVS, FQNEAQ. CDR3 length: 14 amino acids. The CDR3 nucleotides read TGTGCCAGCTCCACAGGGGGCGGCTACAATGAGCAGTTCTTC. Translated: CASSTGGGYNEQFF.

This clonotype has a handful of counts. This chain uses TRBV7-2 with TRBJ2-7; the D gene is possibly TRBD1 (6 bases). Germline V CDR1 and CDR2: SGHTA, FQGNSA. Deletions cut 3 bases from V and 3 bases from J, with 12 bases between. CDR3 length equals 14 residues. CDR3 coding DNA: TGTGCCAGCAGCTTGCAGGGGACCCTCTACGAGCAGTACTTC. Encoded protein: CASSLQGTLYEQYF.

This clonotype appeared a few times. J is TRBJ1-3 and V is TRBV5-5; weak D call: TRBD1 (5 bases). The CDR3 contains 16 residues. The germline V gene has CDR1 SGHKS and CDR2 YYEKEE (reference sequence). V was cut by 0 bases and J by 4 bases, with 14 bases left in between. The CDR3 DNA reads TGTGCCAGCAGCTTGGGAGTCGGACAAGCCGGAAACACCATATATTTT. As protein: CASSLGVGQAGNTIYF.

A few counts support this clonotype. J is TRBJ1-2 and V is TRBV25-1, with 9 bases fitting TRBD1. J gave up 4 bases and V 6 bases, and 15 bases lay outside the gene matches. The CDR3 covers 17 residues. CDR1 MGHDK and CDR2 SYGVNS come from the germline V gene. CDR3 loop: CASSEAVRQGDFYGYTF. CDR3 in DNA: TGTGCCAGCAGCGAGGCGGTGAGACAGGGGGATTTCTATGGCTACACCTTC.

V usage is TRBV7-2 and J usage is TRBJ2-6; no clear D. Trimming took off 5 bases at V and 0 bases at J, with 8 bases between the two ends. Germline CDR1 and CDR2: SGHTA and FQGNSA. The CDR3 is made up of 15 amino acids. CDR3 nucleotide sequence: TGTGCCAGCAGCACCCGTGTCTCTGGGGCCAACGTCCTGACTTTC. This codes for CASSTRVSGANVLTF.

This clonotype was detected only a few times. The chain joins TRBV12-3 or TRBV12-4 to TRBJ1-4, with D unresolved. CDR3 size: 14 residues. V gave up 2 bases and J gave up 4 bases, with 8 bases separating them. CDR3 sequence: CASSLSTINEKLFF. The CDR3 nucleotides are TGTGCCAGCAGTTTAAGTACCATTAATGAAAAACTGTTTTTT.

V usage is TRBV7-9 and J usage is TRBJ1-2; D perhaps matches TRBD1 (5 bases). Per the germline V gene, CDR1 is SEHNR and CDR2 is FQNEAQ (reference sequence). The length of the CDR3 is 15 residues. Between the trimmed V and J ends, which lost 7 bases and 4 bases, there was a span of 19 bases. CDR3 region: CASTVQAPMGYGYTF. The CDR3 coding sequence is TGTGCCAGCACCGTACAGGCCCCGATGGGCTATGGCTACACCTTC.

The chain couples TRBV4-2 to TRBJ2-5; D may be TRBD1 (5 bases). The J call is in doubt because the DNA end fits TRBJ2-1 better. This CDR3 spans 16 amino acids. Germline V gene sequence: CDR1 LGHNA, CDR2 YNFKEQ. The CDR3 bases are TGTGCCAGCAGCCAAGACAAGGGGCGATATATGGATGAGCAGTTCTTC. It specifies CASSQDKGRYMDEQFF.

This clonotype was detected a few times. The rearrangement uses TRBV5-5 and TRBJ1-2; perhaps TRBD1 as D (5 bases). V shed 4 bases and J shed 3 bases, with 13 bases lying between them. Germline assignment: CDR1 SGHKS and CDR2 YYEKEE (reference sequence). This CDR3 has 14 residues. CDR3 loop: CASSLRGAHYGYTF. The CDR3 DNA follows: TGTGCCAGCAGCCTCCGCGGGGCTCACTATGGCTACACCTTC.

The sample holds a few counts of this clonotype. The rearrangement joins TRBV6-5 to TRBJ2-7, with 7 bases matching TRBD1. The germline V gene encodes CDR1 MNHEY and CDR2 SVGAGI. Trimming took 6 bases from V and 4 from J; bases not matched to a gene: 6. The CDR3 contains 13 residues. The chain's CDR3 is CASSDRQGYEQYF. The CDR3, as DNA: TGTGCCAGCAGCGATCGACAGGGTTACGAGCAGTACTTC.

This clonotype was detected only a few times. The chain links TRBV2 to TRBJ2-2; 12 bases are shared with TRBD1. The CDR3 extends over 16 amino acids. Germline values: CDR1 SNHLY, CDR2 FYNNEI. V was pared by 5 bases and J by 5 bases, with 6 bases of the junction left unmatched. The CDR3 spells CASSPGTGGATGELFF. The CDR3 bases are TGTGCCAGCAGTCCCGGGACAGGGGGCGCGACCGGGGAGCTGTTTTTT. The full variable domain, with the rest looked up from reference TRBV2 and TRBJ2-2, is EPEVTQTPSHQVTQMGQEVILRCVPISNHLYFYWYRQILGQKVEFLVSFYNNEISEKSEIFDDQFSVERPDGSNFTLKIRSTKLEDSAMYFCASSPGTGGATGELFFGEGSRLTVL.

This clonotype was recorded once. Sequence at one end of the junction differs from germline and may be a read error. The V and J genes are TRBV5-1 and TRBJ1-2; 7 nucleotides line up with TRBD1. CDR1 and CDR2 from the germline V gene are SGHRS and YFSETQ. The CDR3 covers 13 residues. The CDR3: CTSSLDRSYGYTF. Here the CDR3 DNA reads TGCACCAGCAGCTTGGACAGGTCTTATGGCTACACCTTC.

The genes are TRBV7-9 and TRBJ2-1; D is unresolved. The J call may be wrong; the DNA end is better matched by TRBJ2-7. Germline V CDR1 and CDR2: SEHNR, FQNEAQ (reference sequence). The CDR3 is 14 amino acids. CDR3 nucleotide sequence: TGTGCCAGCAGCCTCGGGTCAAGGATCTACGAGCAGTACTTC. It encodes CASSLGSRIYEQYF.

The chain joins TRBV6-2 or TRBV6-3 to TRBJ2-1, with D perhaps being TRBD1 or TRBD2 (5 bases each). The CDR3 contains 14 residues. V was cut by 8 bases and J by 6 bases, with 17 bases left in between. Germline CDR1 reads MNHEY; CDR2 reads SVGEGT. The CDR3 spells CASRGAPHGNEQFF. DNA for the CDR3: TGTGCCAGCCGAGGGGCCCCACACGGCAATGAGCAGTTCTTC.

This clonotype was recorded once. The CDR3 protein is CASRAMDSSLNYGYTF. In DNA, the CDR3 is TGTGCCAGCAGAGCAATGGACAGTTCACTAAACTATGGCTACACCTTC. The gene calls are TRBV7-9 and TRBJ1-2; tentatively, D is TRBD1 (6 bases). The V end was cut by 6 bases, the J end by 2 bases, with 19 bases between. Germline CDR1 is SEHNR and CDR2 is FQNEAQ (reference sequence). This CDR3 region has 16 residues. Combining the CDR3 with reference TRBV7-9 and TRBJ1-2 gives the whole variable domain DTGVSQNPRHKITKRGQNVTFRCDPISEHNRLYWYRQTLGQGPEFLTYFQNEAQLEKSRLLSDRFSAERPKGSFSTLEIQRTEQGDSAMYLCASRAMDSSLNYGYTFGSGTRLTVV.